Following are 10 T cell receptor beta chains from one sample sequenced in a study of OX40 agonist ivuxolimab in advanced cancers. TCRdb's copy holds only in-frame clones and misses some; the assay was immunoSEQ multiplex PCR. The sample yields about 58,000 clones, approximately 90% seen once. The sample was CD4+ or CD8+ T cells sorted from blood, taken in a trial of the OX40 agonist ivuxolimab. These receptors originate from an adult with an advanced solid tumor such as melanoma, head and neck, liver or kidney cancer.

The gene calls are TRBV6-1 and TRBJ2-5; perhaps TRBD2 as D (5 bases). The CDR3 consists of 14 residues. CDR1 is MNHNS, CDR2 SASEGT, per germline. Trimming pared 2 bases from V and 0 bases from J, leaving 7 bases between. The CDR3 is CASSELRDQETQYF. CDR3 DNA sequence: TGTGCCAGCAGTGAATTGAGGGACCAAGAGACCCAGTACTTC.

The chain joins TRBV9 to TRBJ2-2; the D is unclear. Germline values: CDR1 SGDLS, CDR2 YYNGEE. V was cut by 3 bases and J by 3 bases, with 21 bases left in between. CDR3 length: 18 residues. CDR3 loop: CASSDPLYDQFDTGELFF. As DNA, the CDR3 is TGTGCCAGCAGCGACCCTTTATACGACCAATTCGACACCGGGGAGCTGTTTTTT. The whole variable domain, filled in from reference TRBV9 and TRBJ2-2, reads DSGVTQTPKHLITATGQRVTLRCSPRSGDLSVYWYQQSLDQGLQFLIQYYNGEERAKGNILERFSAQQFPDLHSELNLSSLELGDSALYFCASSDPLYDQFDTGELFFGEGSRLTVL.

The chain has TRBV7-9 and TRBJ2-7; perhaps TRBD2 as D (5 bases). Germline loops: CDR1 SEHNR, CDR2 FQNEAQ (reference sequence). The CDR3 loop spans 16 amino acids. The ends were cut back, 3 bases at V and 0 bases at J, with 15 bases in the middle. This chain's CDR3 is CASSFLLGDSSYEQYF. The CDR3 DNA reads as TGTGCCAGCAGCTTTCTATTGGGAGATAGCTCCTACGAGCAGTACTTC.

As DNA, the CDR3 is TGTGCCAGCAGCTTATACCGGGAGTCCGGCACCGGGGAGCTGTTTTTT. It encodes CASSLYRESGTGELFF. The J gene is TRBJ2-2, the V gene TRBV7-9; D perhaps matches TRBD2 (6 bases). Germline CDR1 is SEHNR and CDR2 is FQNEAQ (reference sequence). CDR3 size: 16 residues. V lost 2 bases, J lost 4 bases, and 14 bases lay in between. Variable domain in full (rest from reference TRBV7-9 and TRBJ2-2): DTGVSQNPRHKITKRGQNVTFRCDPISEHNRLYWYRQTLGQGPEFLTYFQNEAQLEKSRLLSDRFSAERPKGSFSTLEIQRTEQGDSAMYLCASSLYRESGTGELFFGEGSRLTVL.

The rearrangement joins TRBV9 to TRBJ1-1, with D perhaps TRBD1 (5 bases). CDR1 SGDLS and CDR2 YYNGEE come from the germline V gene. The germline V and J ends were trimmed by 4 bases and 4 bases, with 17 bases remaining between them. CDR3 size: 15 residues. This CDR3 reads CASSSRPGGSTEAFF. CDR3 nucleotide sequence: TGTGCCAGCAGCTCCCGTCCTGGGGGGTCCACTGAAGCTTTCTTT. The entire variable domain, with the rest obtained from reference TRBV9 and TRBJ1-1, is as follows: DSGVTQTPKHLITATGQRVTLRCSPRSGDLSVYWYQQSLDQGLQFLIQYYNGEERAKGNILERFSAQQFPDLHSELNLSSLELGDSALYFCASSSRPGGSTEAFFGQGTRLTVV.

This chain links TRBV7-2 with TRBJ2-2; D may be TRBD1 or TRBD2 (5 bases each). This CDR3 comprises 15 residues. V shed 5 bases and J shed 4 bases, with 14 bases lying between them. The germline gives CDR1 SGHTA, CDR2 FQGNSA. DNA of the CDR3: TGTGCCAGCAGCACCCGGGACCAATTCACCGGGGAGCTGTTTTTT. Its protein is CASSTRDQFTGELFF. The whole variable domain, remainder taken from reference TRBV7-2 and TRBJ2-2, is GAGVSQSPSNKVTEKGKDVELRCDPISGHTALYWYRQSLGQGLEFLIYFQGNSAPDKSGLPSDRFSAERTGGSVSTLTIQRTQQEDSAVYLCASSTRDQFTGELFFGEGSRLTVL.

The CDR3 spells CASSVGTSEHEQYF. In DNA, the CDR3 is TGTGCCAGCAGCGTAGGGACTAGCGAGCACGAGCAGTACTTC. The chain employs TRBV9 and TRBJ2-7; TRBD2 matches at 9 bases. Germline V gene data show CDR1 as SGDLS and CDR2 as YYNGEE. The CDR3 extends over 14 amino acids. The V and J ends lost 0 bases and 5 bases, in that order; junction bases with no gene match: 3.

This chain links TRBV28 with TRBJ2-7; D is perhaps TRBD1 or TRBD2 (5 bases each). Deletions cut 6 bases from V and 4 bases from J, with 19 bases between. This CDR3 is built from 15 residues. Looked up from germline, CDR1 is MDHEN and CDR2 is SYDVKM. The CDR3 DNA reads as TGTGCCAGCAGGGCCCGGGACCACCTTCCGTACGAGCAGTACTTC. Translation gives CASRARDHLPYEQYF. Supplemented by reference TRBV28 and TRBJ2-7, the full variable domain reads DVKVTQSSRYLVKRTGEKVFLECVQDMDHENMFWYRQDPGLGLRLIYFSYDVKMKEKGDIPEGYSVSREKKERFSLILESASTNQTSMYLCASRARDHLPYEQYFGPGTRLTVT.

J is TRBJ1-5 and V is TRBV27; no reliable D call. Germline values: CDR1 MNHEY, CDR2 SMNVEV (reference sequence). The CDR3 loop spans 13 amino acids. The V end was cut by 3 bases, the J end by 3 bases, with 6 bases between. Here the CDR3 DNA reads TGTGCCAGCAGTTTTCGGGTCAATCAGCCCCAGCATTTT. It encodes CASSFRVNQPQHF.

The chain has TRBV5-6 and TRBJ2-7; D not certain. V dropped 0 bases and J dropped 3 bases, with 4 bases sitting between them. The CDR3 contains 12 residues. Germline V gene data show CDR1 as SGHDT and CDR2 as YYEEEE. CDR3 sequence reads: CASSLASYEQYF. CDR3 nucleotide sequence: TGTGCCAGCAGCTTGGCCAGCTACGAGCAGTACTTC.